Below are 28 T cell receptor beta chains sequenced from a single sample in a study of blood T cell repertoires in COVID-19. Here immunoSEQ multiplex PCR was the method, and the copy in TCRdb shows in-frame clones only, minus some. The table shows about 200,000 clones, with around 84% occurring only once. Sequencing input: peripheral blood. These receptors came from a man aged 50 to 60 with active or convalescent COVID-19.

The rearrangement joins TRBV2 to TRBJ1-2; 9 nucleotides align to TRBD1. V shed 4 bases and J 4 bases; nucleotides not matched to a gene: 4. The CDR3 contains 14 residues. CDR1 and CDR2 from the germline V gene are SNHLY and FYNNEI. CDR3 region: CASSVTGGFYGYTF. Here the CDR3 DNA reads TGTGCCAGCAGTGTCACAGGGGGCTTCTATGGCTACACCTTC.

V is TRBV6-2 or TRBV6-3 and J is TRBJ2-3, with TRBD2 matching 10 bases. The V segment lost 0 bases and the J segment 6 bases; nucleotides outside the gene matches: 12. Germline V lookup: CDR1 MNHEY, CDR2 SVGEGT. The CDR3 has 18 residues. The CDR3, as DNA: TGTGCCAGCAGTTACTCGCGAGGAGCGGGAGGGCCGAGGGATACGCAGTATTTT. This translates into CASSYSRGAGGPRDTQYF.

The V call is TRBV12-5, the J call TRBJ2-1, with D possibly being TRBD2 (5 bases). The CDR3 spans 15 residues. In germline, CDR1 is LGHNT, CDR2 FRNRAP. V lost 5 bases and J 2 bases, leaving 13 bases between the germline ends. The CDR3 nucleotides read TGTGCTAGTGGTGGAGGTAGGGAAACCTACAATGAGCAGTTCTTC. It codes for CASGGGRETYNEQFF.

This chain joins TRBV28 and TRBJ1-6, with 8 nucleotides matching TRBD1. The CDR3 has 14 amino acids. Germline CDR1 reads MDHEN; CDR2 reads SYDVKM. V trimming: 6 bases; J trimming: 6 bases; junction bases outside the gene matches: 4. CDR3 in amino acids: CASRQGARNSPLHF. In DNA, the CDR3 is TGTGCCAGCAGGCAGGGGGCCCGTAATTCACCCCTCCACTTT.

The gene calls are TRBV5-1 and TRBJ1-5; 8 bases align to TRBD1. Germline V gene data show CDR1 as SGHRS and CDR2 as YFSETQ. The J segment lost 3 bases and the V segment lost 4 bases, leaving 6 bases of the junction unmatched. This CDR3 has 15 residues. CDR3 in DNA: TGCGCCAGCAGCCCCCAGACAGGGGACAATCAGCCCCAGCATTTT. This translates into CASSPQTGDNQPQHF.

This clone was recorded a few times. The chain combines TRBV28 with TRBJ1-5; D is perhaps TRBD1 (5 bases). The V and J ends lost 6 bases and 4 bases respectively, with 13 bases between them. Germline V gives CDR1 MDHEN, CDR2 SYDVKM. The CDR3 has 14 amino acids. The CDR3 nucleotides read TGTGCCAGCAGAGTACAGGTTGGAAATCAGCCCCAGCATTTT. Its translation: CASRVQVGNQPQHF. The whole variable domain, filled in from reference TRBV28 and TRBJ1-5, reads DVKVTQSSRYLVKRTGEKVFLECVQDMDHENMFWYRQDPGLGLRLIYFSYDVKMKEKGDIPEGYSVSREKKERFSLILESASTNQTSMYLCASRVQVGNQPQHFGDGTRLSIL.

The gene calls are TRBV7-2 and TRBJ2-1, with 9 bases identical to TRBD2. CDR3 length: 15 amino acids. With 5 bases clipped from V and 3 bases from J, the junction kept 5 bases outside the gene matches. Per germline, CDR1 SGHTA and CDR2 FQGNSA. CDR3 region: CASSLSGRSYNEQFF. The CDR3 DNA sequence: TGTGCCAGCAGCCTTAGCGGGAGAAGCTACAATGAGCAGTTCTTC.

The chain links TRBV6-5 to TRBJ1-1; D is uncertain. From germline, CDR1 is MNHEY and CDR2 SVGAGI. The V end lost 1 base, the J end lost 5 bases, and 11 bases lay between the germline ends. There are 14 residues in the CDR3. CDR3 loop: CASSYWAGLTEAFF. The CDR3 nucleotides read TGTGCCAGCAGTTACTGGGCAGGACTAACTGAAGCTTTCTTT.

The chain links TRBV24-1 to TRBJ1-4; 7 bases match TRBD1. The length of the CDR3 is 15 residues. CDR1 KGHDR and CDR2 SFDVKD come from the germline V gene. V was pared by 2 bases and J by 2 bases, with 1 base of the junction left unmatched. The CDR3 reads CATSDSGGTNEKLFF. As DNA, the CDR3 is TGTGCCACCAGTGATTCAGGGGGGACTAATGAAAAACTGTTTTTT.

CDR3 in amino acids: CASRKGRGAVRTDTQYF. The CDR3 coding sequence is TGTGCCAGCAGGAAGGGACGGGGGGCGGTTAGGACAGATACGCAGTATTTT. This rearrangement joins TRBV7-2 to TRBJ2-3; perhaps TRBD2 as D (7 bases). Germline CDR1 is SGHTA and CDR2 is FQGNSA. V dropped 6 bases and J dropped 3 bases, with 22 bases sitting between them. The CDR3 is 17 amino acids.

The chain couples TRBV13 to TRBJ2-2; D may be TRBD2 (6 bases). The CDR3 extends over 14 amino acids. Looked up from germline, CDR1 is PRHDT and CDR2 is FYEKMQ (reference sequence). Between the trimmed V and J ends, which lost 6 bases and 9 bases, there was a span of 17 bases. The CDR3 nucleotides read TGTGCCAGCAGTCTCGGGGGTCCCCGCAGGGAGCTGTTTTTT. It codes for CASSLGGPRRELFF.

The chain carries TRBV15 and TRBJ2-5, with 16 bases lining up with TRBD2. CDR1 is LNHNV, CDR2 YYDKDF, per germline (reference sequence). V gave up 5 bases and J gave up 5 bases; unmatched junction bases: 5. The CDR3 has 16 amino acids. CDR3 protein: CATSQGLAGGRETQYF. CDR3 in DNA: TGTGCCACCAGCCAGGGACTAGCGGGGGGGCGGGAGACCCAGTACTTC.

The V and J genes are TRBV5-1 and TRBJ2-3, with 10 bases fitting TRBD2. V shed 4 bases, J shed 6 bases, and the junction held 8 bases outside the gene matches. The CDR3 contains 15 residues. Germline V gene data show CDR1 as SGHRS and CDR2 as YFSETQ. CDR3 in amino acids: CASSARTSGFDTQYF. CDR3 nucleotide sequence: TGCGCCAGCAGCGCCAGGACTAGCGGCTTCGATACGCAGTATTTT.

This rearrangement joins TRBV5-6 to TRBJ1-2, with TRBD1 identical over 9 bases. The trim removed 4 bases at V and 2 bases at J, leaving 9 bases unmatched. The CDR3 is 16 amino acids. The germline gives CDR1 SGHDT, CDR2 YYEEEE. The CDR3: CASSRLAGQGNYGYTF. In DNA form, the CDR3 reads TGTGCCAGCAGCCGGCTGGCGGGACAGGGAAACTATGGCTACACCTTC.

This clone occurred a few times. The chain combines TRBV6-1 with TRBJ2-7; the D is unclear. The CDR3 totals 16 residues. The V end lost 4 bases, the J end lost 4 bases, and 20 bases lay between the germline ends. Germline CDR1 MNHNS, CDR2 SASEGT. As DNA, the CDR3 is TGTGCCAGCAGTGCACGCCAAGGAGATGGTACATACGAGCAGTACGTC. Translation gives CASSARQGDGTYEQYV.

The chain employs TRBV15 and TRBJ2-3, with D possibly TRBD2 on 5 matching bases. This CDR3 spans 17 amino acids. V lost 5 bases and J lost 5, with 23 bases in between. The germline V gene encodes CDR1 LNHNV and CDR2 YYDKDF (reference sequence). CDR3 DNA sequence: TGTGCCACCAGCCAAGAAGGGAACAGCGGACTCGGAGATACGCAGTATTTT. It is translated as CATSQEGNSGLGDTQYF.

This clone was found a few times. The rearrangement uses TRBV9 and TRBJ1-5; 7 positions agree with TRBD1. The germline gives CDR1 SGDLS, CDR2 YYNGEE. The CDR3 loop spans 17 amino acids. Unmatched junction bases numbered 11, after V lost 3 bases and J lost 2 bases. CDR3 amino acids: CASSAAHRGWGNQPQHF. The DNA of the CDR3 is TGTGCCAGCAGCGCCGCTCACAGGGGTTGGGGCAATCAGCCCCAGCATTTT.

The rearrangement uses TRBV28 and TRBJ2-7; TRBD2 aligns across 11 bases. The V gene's germline CDR1 is MDHEN and CDR2 SYDVKM. V dropped 2 bases and J dropped 7; count of bases not matched to a gene: 4. The CDR3 spans 14 residues. CDR3 DNA: TGTGCCAGCAGTTTAATAACTAGCGGGGGTGAGCAGTACTTC. Translation gives CASSLITSGGEQYF.

The chain employs TRBV29-1 and TRBJ1-6; D gene uncertain. In germline, CDR1 is SQVTM, CDR2 ANQGSEA. With 4 bases removed from V and 4 bases from J, the gap between germline ends came to 5 bases. The CDR3 has 12 amino acids. The CDR3 DNA reads as TGCAGCGTTGGGGAGTATAATTCACCCCTCCACTTT. Its translation: CSVGEYNSPLHF.

The rearrangement joins TRBV7-9 to TRBJ1-1, with D unresolved. The CDR3 spans 13 residues. V shed 4 bases and J shed 6 bases, with 12 bases lying between them. From germline, CDR1 is SEHNR and CDR2 FQNEAQ (reference sequence). The CDR3 nucleotides are TGTGCCAGCAGCTCAGCGAGGTGGGCTGAAGCTTTCTTT. Translating gives CASSSARWAEAFF.

This chain uses TRBV28 with TRBJ1-6; D unresolved. Germline V gene sequence: CDR1 MDHEN, CDR2 SYDVKM. The V end was cut by 4 bases, the J end by 7 bases, with 20 bases between. The CDR3 covers 17 residues. CDR3 loop: CASSSPGSELGNSPLHF. The CDR3, as DNA: TGTGCCAGCAGTTCGCCGGGGAGCGAACTCGGGAATTCACCCCTCCACTTT.

The chain links TRBV7-9 to TRBJ2-7, with TRBD1 matching over 7 bases. This CDR3 region has 14 residues. V was clipped by 4 bases and J by 3 bases; unmatched bases: 6. Germline loops: CDR1 SEHNR, CDR2 FQNEAQ (reference sequence). CDR3 loop: CASSSDRARYEQYF. For the CDR3, the DNA is TGTGCCAGCAGCTCTGACAGGGCACGCTACGAGCAGTACTTC.

The V call is TRBV2, the J call TRBJ2-5, with 7 bases lining up with TRBD1. J was trimmed by 9 bases and V by 8 bases; bases with no gene match: 15. The CDR3 spans 14 residues. CDR1 and CDR2 (germline): SNHLY, FYNNEI. CDR3 DNA sequence: TGTGCCAGCCTGGGACAGACCTACCTCGGGGCCCAGTACTTC. Its protein is CASLGQTYLGAQYF.

The chain couples TRBV5-4 to TRBJ2-5; 9 nucleotides align to TRBD1. CDR1 is SGHNT and CDR2 is YYREEE in the germline V gene (reference sequence). There are 15 residues in the CDR3. The ends lost 4 bases at V and 4 bases at J; junction bases unmatched: 8. CDR3 amino acids: CASSPRQGGVETQYF. The CDR3 DNA sequence: TGTGCCAGCAGCCCCCGACAGGGGGGAGTAGAGACCCAGTACTTC.

The chain couples TRBV9 to TRBJ2-7; 7 bases agree with TRBD1. CDR1 is SGDLS and CDR2 is YYNGEE in the germline V gene. Germline trimming cut 6 bases from V and 2 bases from J; bases unmatched to any gene: 8. The CDR3 covers 14 residues. Written as DNA, the CDR3 is TGTGCCAGCACCCCGGGACAGCGTCCCTACGAGCAGTACTTC. It translates to CASTPGQRPYEQYF. Supplemented by reference TRBV9 and TRBJ2-7, the full variable domain reads DSGVTQTPKHLITATGQRVTLRCSPRSGDLSVYWYQQSLDQGLQFLIQYYNGEERAKGNILERFSAQQFPDLHSELNLSSLELGDSALYFCASTPGQRPYEQYFGPGTRLTVT.

V gene TRBV27 combines with J gene TRBJ1-1, with 10 nucleotides matching TRBD1. The CDR3 covers 13 residues. CDR1 MNHEY and CDR2 SMNVEV come from the germline V gene (reference sequence). The ends lost 8 bases at V and 1 base at J; junction bases unmatched: 1. The CDR3: CASRDRGNTEAFF. Written as DNA, the CDR3 is TGTGCCAGCCGGGACAGGGGGAACACTGAAGCTTTCTTT.

The V call is TRBV4-1, the J call TRBJ2-5, with a tentative D call TRBD1 (6 bases). The CDR3 consists of 15 residues. Per germline, CDR1 MGHRA and CDR2 YSYEKL. V was clipped by 4 bases and J by 4 bases, with 16 bases between them. CDR3 bases: TGCGCCAGCAGCCCTCCAGGGGACATTATAGAGACCCAGTACTTC. Encoded protein: CASSPPGDIIETQYF.

The rearrangement links TRBV19 to TRBJ2-1, with 8 bases lining up with TRBD2. Trimming removed 3 bases from V and 8 bases from J; junction bases left unmatched: 6. Germline V lookup: CDR1 LNHDA, CDR2 SQIVND (reference sequence). This CDR3 has 14 amino acids. The CDR3 bases are TGTGCCAGTAGTATCCCAGCGGGAGTTGATGAGCAGTTCTTC. Its protein is CASSIPAGVDEQFF.